Below are 11 T cell receptor beta chains sequenced from a single sample in a study of blood T cell repertoires in COVID-19. Method: immunoSEQ multiplex PCR; TCRdb's copy keeps in-frame clones and lacks some. In the table there are around 190,000 clones, 80% to 90% of which are singletons. Material for sequencing was peripheral blood. These receptors came from a human donor in a cohort sampled during active COVID-19.

The chain is built from TRBV28 and TRBJ2-5; 7 bases line up with TRBD2. Per germline, CDR1 MDHEN and CDR2 SYDVKM. CDR3 length equals 14 residues. V was pared by 3 bases and J by 7 bases, with 8 bases of the junction left unmatched. CDR3 amino acids: CASSLAGVYRTQYF. The CDR3 nucleotides are TGTGCCAGCAGTTTGGCGGGGGTTTACAGGACCCAGTACTTC.

The chain is built from TRBV5-1 and TRBJ2-1; tentatively, D is TRBD2 (7 bases). The CDR3 has 18 residues. Germline-derived CDR1 and CDR2 are SGHRS and YFSETQ. Trimming cost V 0 bases and J 1 base, with 17 bases left between them. The CDR3 loop reads CASSLGRGLAESYNEQFF. CDR3 sequence (DNA): TGCGCCAGCAGCTTGGGCAGGGGTCTAGCGGAATCCTACAATGAGCAGTTCTTC.

This chain links TRBV6-5 with TRBJ1-2, with 9 positions matching TRBD1. Trimming took 5 bases from V and 2 from J; bases not matched to a gene: 6. This CDR3 spans 15 amino acids. Germline V gene data show CDR1 as MNHEY and CDR2 as SVGAGI. CDR3 residues: CASSPTGGGNYGYTF. The CDR3 DNA is TGTGCCAGCAGTCCGACAGGGGGTGGAAACTATGGCTACACCTTC.

The CDR3 DNA is TGTGCCAGCAGTGAAGGGCTGAGCACAGATACGCAGTATTTT. Translated, it gives CASSEGLSTDTQYF. This sequence joins TRBV25-1 and TRBJ2-3; D unresolved. The V end was cut by 2 bases, the J end by 0 bases, with 6 bases between. This CDR3 has 14 residues. Germline CDR1 and CDR2: MGHDK and SYGVNS.

V is TRBV11-2 and J is TRBJ1-1; D might be TRBD1 (5 bases). This CDR3 spans 15 amino acids. Trimming took 1 base from V and 0 from J, leaving 9 bases between them. Germline CDR1 is SGHAT and CDR2 is FQNNGV. The CDR3 DNA follows: TGTGCCAGCAGCTTAGTAGGACAACTGAACACTGAAGCTTTCTTT. It encodes CASSLVGQLNTEAFF.

The chain carries TRBV7-2 and TRBJ2-5, with D maybe TRBD2 (6 bases). CDR3 length: 15 residues. Trimming pared 2 bases from V and 4 bases from J, leaving 14 bases between. The germline CDR1 and CDR2 sequences are SGHTA and FQGNSA. CDR3 protein: CASSLTQTSLETQYF. The CDR3 nucleotides read TGTGCCAGCAGCTTAACCCAGACTAGTTTAGAGACCCAGTACTTC.

The chain links TRBV15 to TRBJ2-1, with 9 bases that match TRBD1. The length of the CDR3 is 18 residues. V was pared by 0 bases and J by 10 bases, with 16 bases of the junction left unmatched. Germline V CDR1 and CDR2: LNHNV, YYDKDF (reference sequence). The CDR3 DNA reads as TGTGCCACCAGCAGAGATGGACAGGGGCAAAATCTTAACGTGGAGCAGTTCTTC. It codes for CATSRDGQGQNLNVEQFF.

This clone was recorded only once. This chain connects TRBV30 to TRBJ2-7; 10 bases fit TRBD1. The germline gives CDR1 GTSNPN, CDR2 SVGIG (reference sequence). The CDR3 extends over 14 amino acids. With V trimmed by 4 bases and J by 4 bases, 7 bases remained unmatched. In DNA form, the CDR3 reads TGTGCCTGGATGGCCCGGGACAGGGGATACGAGCAGTACTTC. Amino acid sequence: CAWMARDRGYEQYF.

This clone was found once. The gene calls are TRBV10-1 and TRBJ2-1; D unclear. V lost 3 bases and J lost 8, with 14 bases in between. The CDR3 is 14 amino acids. Germline CDR1 is WNHNN and CDR2 is SYGVQD (reference sequence). CDR3 bases: TGCGCCAGCAGTGAAATCGCGGAATACCATGAGCAGTTCTTC. Translation gives CASSEIAEYHEQFF.

This chain connects TRBV15 to TRBJ2-4, with unresolved D. V shed 1 base and J shed 8 bases, with 21 bases lying between them. Germline loops: CDR1 LNHNV, CDR2 YYDKDF (reference sequence). The CDR3 runs to 17 residues. CDR3: CATSRGRVGFGTDIQYF. The CDR3 nucleotides read TGTGCCACCAGCAGAGGCCGTGTCGGGTTCGGTACGGACATTCAGTACTTC.

The rearrangement joins TRBV10-3 to TRBJ2-7; possible D gene TRBD1, 6 bases. Germline assignment: CDR1 ENHRY and CDR2 SYGVKD. CDR3 length equals 14 residues. Trimming shortened V by 10 bases and J by 0 bases, and 16 bases separated the two germline ends. CDR3 in amino acids: CATTGTPSSYEQYF. CDR3 sequence (DNA): TGTGCCACCACCGGGACACCAAGCTCCTACGAGCAGTACTTC.